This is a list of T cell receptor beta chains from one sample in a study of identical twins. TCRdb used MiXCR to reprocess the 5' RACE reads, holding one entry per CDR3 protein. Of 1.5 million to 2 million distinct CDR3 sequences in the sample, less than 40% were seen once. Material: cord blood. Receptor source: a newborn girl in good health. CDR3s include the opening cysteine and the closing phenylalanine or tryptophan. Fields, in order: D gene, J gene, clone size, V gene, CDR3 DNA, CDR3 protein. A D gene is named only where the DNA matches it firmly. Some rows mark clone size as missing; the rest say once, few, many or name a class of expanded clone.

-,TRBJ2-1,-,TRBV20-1,TGCAGTGCTAATTATAAGGGGTACAATGAGCAGTTCTTC,CSANYKGYNEQFF
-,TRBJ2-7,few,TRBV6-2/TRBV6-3,TGTGCCAGCAGGGGACTTAATCAGTACTTC,CASRGLNQYF
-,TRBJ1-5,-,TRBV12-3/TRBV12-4,TGTGCCAGCAGTTTTTGGGCAGAGGGCAATCAGCCCCAGCATTTT,CASSFWAEGNQPQHF
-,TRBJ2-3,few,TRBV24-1,TGTGCCACCAGTGATGGGGGGAGTTCCCCCACTAGCACAGATACGCAGTATTTT,CATSDGGSSPTSTDTQYF
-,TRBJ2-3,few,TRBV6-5,TGTGCCAGCAGCCCAACGTCCCAAATTAGAGCAGATACGCAGTATTTT,CASSPTSQIRADTQYF
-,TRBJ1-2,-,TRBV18,TGTGCCAGCTCACCACAAGTGGACAACTATGGCTACACCTTC,CASSPQVDNYGYTF
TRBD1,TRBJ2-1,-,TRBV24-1,TGTGCCACCAGTGAACTCATACAGGGGTACGAGCAGTTCTTC,CATSELIQGYEQFF
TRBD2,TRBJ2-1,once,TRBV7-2,TGTGTCAGCAGCTTTCGGGGGGGGGCGACCTACAATGAGCAGTTCTTC,CVSSFRGGATYNEQFF
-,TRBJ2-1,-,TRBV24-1,TGTGCCACCAGTGACTCTAGGAGCTACAATGAGCAGTTCTTC,CATSDSRSYNEQFF
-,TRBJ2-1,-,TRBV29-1,TGCAGCGTGCCGGGACTCTCCTACAATGAGCAGTTCTTC,CSVPGLSYNEQFF
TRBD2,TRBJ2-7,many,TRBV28,TGTGCCAGCAGTTTATTAGCGGGAGGCCACTCCTTATACGAGCAGTACTTC,CASSLLAGGHSLYEQYF
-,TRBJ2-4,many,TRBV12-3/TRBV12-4,TGTGCCAGCAGTTTACACAAAAACATTCAGTACTTC,CASSLHKNIQYF
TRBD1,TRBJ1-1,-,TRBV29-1,TGCAGCGTTAAGAGAAACAGGGGAATGAACACTGAAGCTTTCTTT,CSVKRNRGMNTEAFF
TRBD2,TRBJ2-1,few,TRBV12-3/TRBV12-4,TGTGCCAGCAGGGCAACGGGACTAGGTGCCGATGAGCAGTTCTTC,CASRATGLGADEQFF
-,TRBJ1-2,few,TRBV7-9,TGTGCCAGCAGCTTAGGTCAAGGGCAGGGCTATGGCTACACCTTC,CASSLGQGQGYGYTF
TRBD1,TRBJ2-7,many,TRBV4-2,TGTGCCAGCAGCCAAGTCCCTAGGGGGCTTACCTACGAGCAGTACTTC,CASSQVPRGLTYEQYF
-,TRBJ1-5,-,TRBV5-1,TGCGCCAGCAGCTTGGGACATGGGGGCAATCAGCCCCAGCATTTT,CASSLGHGGNQPQHF
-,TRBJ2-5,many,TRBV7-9,TGTGCCAGCAGCTTAGGCACAGGGCGAGAGACCCAGTACTTC,CASSLGTGRETQYF
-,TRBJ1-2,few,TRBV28,TGTGCCAGCAGTTTACCCTTCAGGAAACTCTATGGCTACACCTTC,CASSLPFRKLYGYTF
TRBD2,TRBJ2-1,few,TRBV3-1,TGTGCCAGCAGCCAAGATCAGCGGGGGGGACCCAATGAGCAGTTCTTC,CASSQDQRGGPNEQFF
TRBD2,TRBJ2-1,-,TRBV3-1,TGTGCCAGCAGCCAAGGGACTAGCCTCTATTACAATGAGCAGTTCTTC,CASSQGTSLYYNEQFF
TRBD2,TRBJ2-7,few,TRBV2,TGTGCCAGCAGTGATGGTCTAGCGGGACCCTACGAGCAGTACTTC,CASSDGLAGPYEQYF
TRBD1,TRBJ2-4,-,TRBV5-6,TGTGCCAGCAGCCAAGGGACAGCAACCAAAAACATTCAGTACTTC,CASSQGTATKNIQYF
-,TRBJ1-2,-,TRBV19,TGTGCCAGTAGTATACTCCAGGCGCACTATGGCTACACCTTC,CASSILQAHYGYTF
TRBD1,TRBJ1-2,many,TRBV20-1,TGCAGTGCTAGAGATGGACAGGGCTATGGCTACACCTTC,CSARDGQGYGYTF